This is a list of T cell receptor beta chains from one sample in a study of identical twins. Via MiXCR, TCRdb re-called the 5' RACE reads, giving one row per CDR3 protein. The data hold 200,000 to 250,000 distinct CDR3 sequences, with 6% to 7% observed a single time. Another study also made use of these data, one on T cells expressing NK-cell markers.

Sequencing was done on a sample of CD8+ T cells sorted from blood. The source is a woman aged 18-29 years in good health. CDR3s include the opening cysteine and the closing phenylalanine or tryptophan. The D gene is left open where the match is weak. Size tells how often a clone was seen (once, few, many) or the class of an expanded clone, and some rows leave it out.

j_gene	abundance	d_gene	v_gene	CDR3nt	CDR3aa
TRBJ2-7	many	TRBD2	TRBV4-2	TGTGCCAGCAGCCAAAATCAAGCGGGGATCTACGAGCAGTACTTC	CASSQNQAGIYEQYF
TRBJ2-2	few	NA	TRBV5-5	TGTGCCAGCAGCTTCTGGGCGGAGAACACCGGGGAGCTGTTTTTT	CASSFWAENTGELFF
TRBJ2-5	few	NA	TRBV20-1	TGCAGTGCTAGCGGGGGTACGGAGACCCAGTACTTC	CSASGGTETQYF
TRBJ2-7	NA	TRBD1	TRBV13	TGTGCCAGCAGCGTCGGGACAGGGGTTCACGAGCAGTACTTC	CASSVGTGVHEQYF
TRBJ2-3	many	TRBD2	TRBV20-1	TGCAGTGCTAGAGAGACTAGCGGGAGCGAGGATACGCAGTATTTT	CSARETSGSEDTQYF
TRBJ2-3	many	NA	TRBV11-3	TGTGCCAGCAGCCCTAGCCCAGGGGGGATAGATACGCAGTATTTT	CASSPSPGGIDTQYF
TRBJ1-3	NA	NA	TRBV7-9	TGTGCCAGCAGCTTTGACCCTTCTGGAAACACCATATATTTT	CASSFDPSGNTIYF
TRBJ2-5	few	NA	TRBV2	TGTGCCAGCAGTGCCCCTAATTCCGAAGAGACCCAGTACTTC	CASSAPNSEETQYF
TRBJ2-1	many	TRBD1	TRBV6-5	TGTGCCAGCAGCTTCTCCCGGGACAGGGGTGGCAATGAGCAGTTCTTC	CASSFSRDRGGNEQFF
TRBJ2-2	few	NA	TRBV30	TGTGCCTGGAGTCGCGTCACCGGGGAGCTGTTTTTT	CAWSRVTGELFF
TRBJ2-3	NA	TRBD2	TRBV3-1	TGTGCCTGCAGGCTTCAAGGACTAGCGGGAGGGCCGGGAGATACGCAGTATTTT	CACRLQGLAGGPGDTQYF
TRBJ2-1	NA	TRBD1	TRBV19	TGTGCCAGTAGTATAGATTGGACAGGTAAATTTGAAAATGAGCAGTTCTTC	CASSIDWTGKFENEQFF
TRBJ2-1	few	TRBD2	TRBV7-9	TGTGCCAGCAGCTCTCCCGTAGCGGGTCCTTCCTACAATGAGCAGTTCTTC	CASSSPVAGPSYNEQFF
TRBJ2-1	NA	TRBD2	TRBV6-2/TRBV6-3	TGTGCCAGCAGTTACTCGACTAGCCCATGGTATGAGCAGTTCTTC	CASSYSTSPWYEQFF
TRBJ1-2	NA	NA	TRBV2	TGTGCCAGCAGTGGTGGGGACACCGACGGCCTTAACTATGGCTACACCTTC	CASSGGDTDGLNYGYTF
TRBJ1-6	NA	NA	TRBV30	TGTGCCTGGGACATCTCCAATTCACCCCTCCACTTT	CAWDISNSPLHF
TRBJ2-7	NA	NA	TRBV27	TGTGCCAGCAGTTTATCAGGGGCGTCCTACGAGCAGTACTTC	CASSLSGASYEQYF
TRBJ1-2	NA	NA	TRBV12-5	TGTGCTAGTGGGACTGATCTAACAGCCATCTATGGCTACACCTTC	CASGTDLTAIYGYTF
TRBJ2-7	few	NA	TRBV6-1	TGTGCCAGCACCCTAGGGGGTACCTATTACGAGCAGTACTTC	CASTLGGTYYEQYF
TRBJ2-2	NA	NA	TRBV7-6	TGTGCCAGCAGTAGGGACTGGGGCACCGGGGAGCTGTTTTTT	CASSRDWGTGELFF
TRBJ2-3	NA	TRBD2	TRBV4-1	TGCGCCAGCAGGGCCTTTGGAGTAGCGGGACCTAGCACAGATACGCAGTATTTT	CASRAFGVAGPSTDTQYF
TRBJ1-4	few	NA	TRBV6-1	TGTGCCAGCACCACCGCCCGGGGCGGAACTGAAAAACTGTTTTTT	CASTTARGGTEKLFF
TRBJ2-2	few	TRBD1	TRBV7-9	TGTGCCAGCAGCTCAAACAGGGGATTTAACACCGGGGAGCTGTTTTTT	CASSSNRGFNTGELFF
TRBJ2-2	few	NA	TRBV12-3/TRBV12-4	TGTGCCACCTTTGGCACCCCCACCGGGGAGCTGTTTTTT	CATFGTPTGELFF
TRBJ1-2	NA	TRBD1	TRBV9	TGTGCCAGCAGTCTCCGTGAGGGGACAGGGGGCGGCTACACCTTC	CASSLREGTGGGYTF
TRBJ2-7	few	NA	TRBV27	TGTGCCAGCAGTGTCCTAGCTAGAGGCCACGAGCAGTACTTC	CASSVLARGHEQYF
TRBJ2-3	medium-sized	NA	TRBV3-2	TGTGCCAGCAGCCAAGCCAGGAGGGGGTGGACCCACGACGGGGCAGATACGCAGTATTTT	CASSQARRGWTHDGADTQYF
TRBJ2-7	NA	NA	TRBV4-3	TGCGCCAGCAGCCAAGGGATTCTTTGGCCGTTATTGTACGAGCAGTACTTC	CASSQGILWPLLYEQYF
TRBJ2-5	few	NA	TRBV15	TGTGCCACCAGCTCTACGCTAGCTTGGGAGACCCAGTACTTC	CATSSTLAWETQYF
TRBJ2-2	few	NA	TRBV10-3	TGTGCCATCAGTGAGAGGCAAAACACCGGGGAGCTGTTTTTT	CAISERQNTGELFF
TRBJ2-3	many	TRBD2	TRBV6-5	TGTGCCAGCAGTTCCGCTACTAGCGGGGATACGCAGTATTTT	CASSSATSGDTQYF
TRBJ2-1	few	TRBD2	TRBV7-9	TGTGCCAGCAGCCCGGGACTAGCGGCGAATGAGCAGTTCTTC	CASSPGLAANEQFF
TRBJ2-1	few	NA	TRBV27	TGTGCCAGCAGTCTCAGCCTTCAGGGTCACTACAATGAGCAGTTCTTC	CASSLSLQGHYNEQFF
TRBJ2-7	NA	TRBD1	TRBV29-1	TGCAGCGTTGGGACAGGGTCGTACGAGCAGTACTTC	CSVGTGSYEQYF
TRBJ1-5	many	NA	TRBV7-9	TGTGCCAGCAGCTCGATGGGGAGCAATCAGCCCCAGCATTTT	CASSSMGSNQPQHF
TRBJ1-1	NA	NA	TRBV7-8	TGTGCCAGCAGCTTCGGGCTGGCGAACACTGAAGCTTTCTTT	CASSFGLANTEAFF
TRBJ1-5	many	NA	TRBV3-1	TGTGCCAGCAGCCAAGTAGGTCAGCCCCAGCATTTT	CASSQVGQPQHF
TRBJ2-5	few	NA	TRBV20-1	TGCAGTGCTAGAAGTAGCGGAGAGACCCAGTACTTC	CSARSSGETQYF
TRBJ2-3	NA	NA	TRBV5-1	TGCGCCAGCAGCCAACGGGGGCCCACAGATACGCAGTATTTT	CASSQRGPTDTQYF
TRBJ2-5	many	NA	TRBV29-1	TGCAGCGCCCTCAGCCCGGAGACCCAGTACTTC	CSALSPETQYF
TRBJ2-3	few	NA	TRBV27	TGTGCCAGCAGTCTCGCCCACCGAGATACGCAGTATTTT	CASSLAHRDTQYF